The 8 T cell receptor beta chains below all came from one sample that was sequenced in a study of PD-L1 blockade in urothelial cancer. This table comes from immunoSEQ multiplex PCR, and its TCRdb copy is limited to in-frame clones, with some not included. The repertoire has about 130,000 clones, about four fifths of them found once; the top ten carry about 2.9%. The time point was: pretreatment peripheral blood. The material was PBMCs, obtained around atezolizumab (anti-PD-L1) treatment. Receptors were obtained from a man aged 50-60 years with urothelial cancer.

This clone was picked up a small number of times. This sequence joins TRBV7-9 and TRBJ1-1, with D possibly matching TRBD1 (5 bases). Germline V lookup: CDR1 SEHNR, CDR2 FQNEAQ (reference sequence). V lost 5 bases and J 5 bases, leaving 15 bases between the germline ends. This CDR3 region has 14 residues. The CDR3 spells CASSPKGGGTEAFF. The CDR3 nucleotides are TGTGCCAGCAGCCCCAAGGGCGGGGGTACTGAAGCTTTCTTT.

The chain uses TRBV10-3 and TRBJ2-1; TRBD2 matches 10 bases. Germline V gives CDR1 ENHRY, CDR2 SYGVKD. V lost 4 bases to trimming and J lost 10 bases; unmatched junction nucleotides: 16. CDR3 size: 17 residues. The CDR3, as DNA: TGTGCCATCAGTGTGGGGTTGTCTAGCGGGAGTGCGGGGGAGCAGTTCTTC. This translates into CAISVGLSSGSAGEQFF.

This chain links TRBV30 with TRBJ2-3; 7 bases map to TRBD2. The CDR3 spans 17 residues. V was clipped by 3 bases and J by 0 bases; unmatched bases: 12. The germline CDR1 and CDR2 sequences are GTSNPN and SVGIG (reference sequence). The CDR3 reads CAWRSPESSGSTDTQYF. In DNA, the CDR3 is TGTGCCTGGAGATCCCCCGAAAGTAGCGGGAGCACAGATACGCAGTATTTT.

The chain carries TRBV6-1 and TRBJ1-2; D perhaps matches TRBD1 (5 bases). Between the trimmed V and J ends, which lost 9 bases and 3 bases, there was a span of 14 bases. The CDR3 length is 13 residues. Germline lookup yields CDR1 MNHNS and CDR2 SASEGT. The CDR3 sequence is CASSDTNHYGYTF. As DNA, the CDR3 is TGTGCCAGTTCGGACACAAACCACTATGGCTACACCTTC.

V gene TRBV7-2 combines with J gene TRBJ2-7; TRBD1 agrees at 9 bases. The CDR3 is made up of 14 amino acids. Losses at the gene ends were 3 bases for V and 3 bases for J; bases not matched to a gene: 3. Per the germline V gene, CDR1 is SGHTA and CDR2 is FQGNSA. The CDR3 loop is CASSFGTGSYEQYF. In nucleotides, the CDR3 is TGTGCCAGCAGCTTCGGGACAGGGAGCTACGAGCAGTACTTC. The complete variable domain, with remaining parts taken from reference TRBV7-2 and TRBJ2-7, reads GAGVSQSPSNKVTEKGKDVELRCDPISGHTALYWYRQSLGQGLEFLIYFQGNSAPDKSGLPSDRFSAERTGGSVSTLTIQRTQQEDSAVYLCASSFGTGSYEQYFGPGTRLTVT.

This clone was observed a few times. V is TRBV11-2 and J is TRBJ1-5; D is unresolved. The ends were cut back, 1 base at V and 7 bases at J, with 8 bases in the middle. CDR1 and CDR2 (germline): SGHAT, FQNNGV. The CDR3 has 13 residues. CDR3: CASSLVLGQPQHF. The DNA of the CDR3 is TGTGCCAGCAGCTTAGTTCTGGGCCAGCCCCAGCATTTT.

The chain uses TRBV28 and TRBJ2-7; D is unresolved. This CDR3 comprises 13 residues. Trimming cost V 3 bases and J 2 bases, with 8 bases left between them. The germline gives CDR1 MDHEN, CDR2 SYDVKM. The CDR3, as DNA: TGTGCCAGCAGTTTTCGCCAGACCTACGAGCAGTACTTC. Translated, it gives CASSFRQTYEQYF.

The rearrangement uses TRBV19 and TRBJ1-1; TRBD1 agrees at 8 bases. The CDR3 consists of 19 residues. In germline, CDR1 is LNHDA, CDR2 SQIVND (reference sequence). Trimming cost V 5 bases and J 2 bases; bases outside gene matches: 19. CDR3 amino acids: CASSLHPRQGKGGNTEAFF. The CDR3 DNA follows: TGTGCCAGTAGTCTTCACCCACGACAGGGGAAGGGAGGCAACACTGAAGCTTTCTTT.